The rows below give T cell receptor beta chains drawn from one sample of a study of CD8 T cells in ankylosing spondylitis. Each CDR3 protein is one row after TCRdb ran MiXCR on the 5' RACE reads. The repertoire has some 200,000 distinct CDR3 sequences, roughly 26% of them found once; the top ten carry around 6.3%. Sequencing was done on a sample of blood, either unsorted or a sorted T cell fraction (not recorded which). Every receptor here comes from a male donor with ankylosing spondylitis or in good health (not recorded which). CDR3s include the opening cysteine and the closing phenylalanine or tryptophan. The order of the fields is J gene, D gene, clone size, V gene, CDR3 DNA, CDR3 protein. The D gene is left open where the match is weak. Some rows have no size entry. The others give once, few or many, or a class for an expanded clone.

J gene: TRBJ2-3
D gene: TRBD2
clone size: many
V gene: TRBV29-1
CDR3 DNA: TGCAGCGTTGAAGGGACTAGCGCGGCCACAGATACGCAGTATTTT
CDR3 protein: CSVEGTSAATDTQYF

J gene: TRBJ2-2
D gene: .
clone size: .
V gene: TRBV28
CDR3 DNA: TGTGCCAGCAGTTGGGGGAGATGGGCCGGGGAGCTGTTTTTT
CDR3 protein: CASSWGRWAGELFF

J gene: TRBJ2-7
D gene: .
clone size: many
V gene: TRBV29-1
CDR3 DNA: TGCAGCGTAACTCCGCACCCGGGCGTATCCTACGAGCAGTACTTC
CDR3 protein: CSVTPHPGVSYEQYF

J gene: TRBJ2-5
D gene: .
clone size: many
V gene: TRBV5-1
CDR3 DNA: TGCGCCAGCAGCTTGAGGACGGAGGAGACCCAGTACTTC
CDR3 protein: CASSLRTEETQYF

J gene: TRBJ2-4
D gene: .
clone size: .
V gene: TRBV4-1
CDR3 DNA: TGCGCCAGCAGCCCTCTAGATATAGCCAAAAACATTCAGTACTTC
CDR3 protein: CASSPLDIAKNIQYF

J gene: TRBJ2-7
D gene: TRBD2
clone size: .
V gene: TRBV6-5
CDR3 DNA: TGTGCCAGCAGTTACTCAACTAGCGGGCCTTACGAGCAGTACTTC
CDR3 protein: CASSYSTSGPYEQYF

J gene: TRBJ2-2
D gene: .
clone size: many
V gene: TRBV20-1
CDR3 DNA: TGCAGTGCTAGCGCCAGCTCCGGGGAGCTGTTTTTT
CDR3 protein: CSASASSGELFF

J gene: TRBJ2-7
D gene: .
clone size: few
V gene: TRBV29-1
CDR3 DNA: TGCAGCGTCTATGACCCGGGAGAATCTTACGAGCAGTACTTC
CDR3 protein: CSVYDPGESYEQYF

J gene: TRBJ2-7
D gene: .
clone size: many
V gene: TRBV12-3/TRBV12-4
CDR3 DNA: TGTGCCAGCAGTTTATCTAGCGCATCCTCCTACGAGCAGTACTTC
CDR3 protein: CASSLSSASSYEQYF

J gene: TRBJ2-1
D gene: TRBD2
clone size: .
V gene: TRBV4-2
CDR3 DNA: TGTGCCAGCAGCCAACATAGCGGGGAGCCCTACAATGAGCAGTTCTTC
CDR3 protein: CASSQHSGEPYNEQFF

J gene: TRBJ2-2
D gene: .
clone size: many
V gene: TRBV7-3
CDR3 DNA: TGTGCCAGCAGCCATTTCTTGGACGGGGAGCTGTTTTTT
CDR3 protein: CASSHFLDGELFF

J gene: TRBJ2-1
D gene: .
clone size: few
V gene: TRBV27
CDR3 DNA: TGTGCCAGCAGTTTATCGAGTGGTGGGGCCACCCCGTTCTTC
CDR3 protein: CASSLSSGGATPFF

J gene: TRBJ2-1
D gene: TRBD2
clone size: many
V gene: TRBV5-1
CDR3 DNA: TGCGCCAGCAGCCAGATAGCGGGAGGGCCTGTCAATGAGCAGTTCTTC
CDR3 protein: CASSQIAGGPVNEQFF

J gene: TRBJ2-2
D gene: .
clone size: few
V gene: TRBV3-1
CDR3 DNA: TGTGCCAGCAGCCAAGATCCCGTGGGGGGGCGAACCGGGGAGCTGTTTTTT
CDR3 protein: CASSQDPVGGRTGELFF